This T cell receptor beta chain was captured by sequencing in a study of cytomegalovirus exposure and HLA in healthy donors (dated by TCRdb to 2016 to 2017). Regarding the complete study: An earlier analysis of 550 to 700 of the donors reported approximately 290 Gb of sequence data and some 120 million unique TCR beta sequences from about 200 million T cells. The number of typed donors differed by locus: about 629-630 for A, B, C, DRB1 and DQB1; approximately 520 for DQA1; 606 for DPA1; and around 470 for DPB1. A later genetic analysis used genome-wide SNP genotypes for about 60% of the roughly 670 donors, treating that subset as a discovery cohort. The study profiled the T cell repertoires of about 640 subjects by immunosequencing and related them to cytomegalovirus serostatus. A separate validation cohort of 100 to 150 different subjects was used in addition to the 666-subject first cohort. Class I and class II HLA loci were covered by the typing at four-digit resolution. To decide whether each TCR beta V gene segment behaved as functional or pseudogenic, an earlier analysis of some 600 of the donors relied on high-throughput TCR beta sequencing. To predict cytomegalovirus infection status, the study brought together high-throughput TCR immunosequencing, statistical association of individual TCRs with disease status, and machine learning. On average, roughly 240,000 unique TCR beta nucleotide sequences were sequenced per donor among about 400 genotyped donors of the cohort, with roughly 20% of those sequences being non-productive. Donor age, sex, ethnicity and CMV serostatus were compiled alongside the repertoire data. The study aimed to test whether cataloging public T cell receptors could reveal signatures of past pathogen exposure. Of the roughly 410 genotyped donors, roughly 76% were placed in the genetic ancestry cluster associated with self-reported Caucasian donors. A later analysis re-analyzed previously published TCR beta repertoires from about 730 donors and added high-resolution HLA genotyping to study TCR occurrence patterns. Every repertoire in the discovery cohort had been generated on one and the same sequencing platform. About 280 gigabases of sequencing data and approximately 85 million unique TCR sequences were included in an early release covering roughly 600 HLA-typed donors. Roughly 5 DR-DQ haplotypes were handled as single units for association and clustering because linkage in the cohort was strong. Rather than using new phenotypic data, the later analysis identified candidate immune exposures from TCR beta sequences and from how often those sequences occurred across donors.

A word on this clone: There is no known antigen for this receptor.

Counted from cysteine to phenylalanine, this CDR3 has 15 amino acids. The entry retains the CDR3 DNA only, 45 bases that are in frame from base 1. After removal of 1 base from V and 6 bases from J, the junction retains 5 bases not matched to a gene. As encoded in the germline V gene (reference sequence), CDR1 is LNHDA while CDR2 is SQIVND. Library method: the immunoSEQ multiplex PCR assay. For the multiplex PCR, a mixture combining 60 forward primers for TCR Vbeta segments and 13 reverse primers for TCR Jbeta segments was used. The CDR3 region of rearranged TCR beta genes was amplified from genomic DNA with a multiplex PCR assay. The amplified TCR beta libraries were sequenced on the Illumina HiSeq System as 87-base-pair reads. The authors processed their data as follows. A later analysis counted 65 million to 90 million unique TCR beta chains across the 690 or so repertoires, and around 9.9 million of these chains were shared by at least two donors. Raw reads were error-corrected and collapsed into unique sequences by a nearest-neighbor algorithm in which closely related sequences were merged to remove PCR and sequencing errors. To assign V, D and J gene segments, CDR3 sequences were aligned to IMGT reference sequences. Each retained sequence needed at least a six-nucleotide match to both a V gene segment and a J gene segment. A rearrangement was called productive if the CDR3 had no stop codons and remained in frame with V and J, and every other rearrangement was called non-productive. CDR3 was defined according to IMGT convention as the region running from the second conserved V-encoded cysteine to the conserved J-encoded phenylalanine. In an earlier analysis of approximately 590 of the donors, sequences lacking an unambiguous match to a single V gene segment were excluded. An earlier analysis of 500 to 600 of the donors classified V segments as functional when productive rearrangements were above 56.7% and as segregating when the standard deviation between donors was above 5%. To diagnose cytomegalovirus status from the catalog of TCR beta chain sequences, a statistical classification framework was built. In a later analysis, TCR nucleotide sequences were compared against IMGT/GENE-DB human TR gene sequences so that V and J genes could be assigned. Using the TCRdist pipeline, a later analysis assigned CDR3 sequences along with most-parsimonious VDJ recombination scenarios. In a later analysis, every TCR beta chain was defined by the combination of its CDR3 amino acid sequence and its V-gene family, and reads without a unique V-gene family were dropped. As a way to deal with suspected cross-contamination and a sequencing artifact, a later analysis dropped 450 to 600 nucleotide sequences that were highly shared and had low generation probability. For each public chain, a later analysis derived a clonal expansion index from normalized ranks of inferred template counts within each repertoire. In a later analysis, generation probabilities were computed using a VDJ recombination model fitted to out-of-frame rearrangements, and the results were checked against IGoR. In a later analysis, hypergeometric tests were used to score TCR-TCR, TCR-HLA and TCR-CMV co-occurrence, with a repertoire-size bias correction applied to TCR pairs. A later analysis estimated false discovery rates by permuting HLA or CMV assignments 20 times. A later analysis grouped co-occurring TCRs with DBSCAN, adding TCRdist sequence similarity when clustering within HLA-allele-positive subsets. Repertoires with fewer than 30,000 or more than 120,000 public chains, plus five repertoires with anomalous nucleotide sharing, were excluded from co-occurrence clustering. Here the immuneACCESS table is served through TCRdb, limited to in-frame sequences with V and J called. Missing clones are a known gap in these copies; in checked studies unresolved V genes cover under half, and the rest lacks a known reason. V and J calls plus clone size are reproduced from that table; the DNA served to infer D and trimming. This sample's table carries 150,000 to 200,000 clones. Of the sample, around 1.4% is held by the ten largest clones.

Results the study describes overall, beyond this receptor: Some IMGT-functional V segments, including TRBV6-2 and TRBV6-3, could not be distinguished by the 87-base-pair reads and were therefore excluded. Most TCR sequences were seen in very few donors, while some public TCRs were found in many individuals. A few of the identified cytomegalovirus-associated TCR beta chains were confirmed in vitro to be specific for cytomegalovirus antigens. In a later analysis, the rate of TCR association differed among HLA loci, with DRB1 alleles having the most associated TCRs and HLA-C alleles having the fewest. In a later genetic analysis, fewer N-insertions in productive TCRs were reported among donors in an Asian-associated ancestry cluster than the roughly 700-donor mean. In a later analysis, several top co-occurrence clusters were reported to appear linked to parvovirus B19, influenza, CMV and Epstein-Barr virus. Cytomegalovirus status was reported to be diagnosed by the classifier with high specificity and sensitivity in both the original and validation cohorts. A later genetic analysis associated a missense DCLRE1C variant with V-gene and J-gene trimming of TCR beta chains, and an independent cohort replicated the association. A later analysis associated 17,000 or so TCR beta sequences with specific HLA alleles at a false discovery rate of 0.05. Most CMV-associated TCR beta chains appeared to be HLA-restricted in a later analysis, and the HLA associations seemed to be driven largely by CMV exposure. A later analysis found that HLA-associated TCR beta chains were more clonally expanded and had lower generation probabilities than equally common non-associated chains. Correlated functional status among segregating V segments might reflect linkage disequilibrium, but an unknown experimental factor could not be ruled out. According to the authors, the approach could potentially be generalized to other disease states and immunological phenotypes. When HLA alleles, especially DR and DQ, strongly co-occurred, TCR associations were difficult to assign to individual alleles. The study gave a list of 150 to 200 TCR beta chains associated with cytomegalovirus. Because counts were too low, about 15 rarely observed V segments, including chromosome 9 orphons, were left out of the earlier analysis of 500 to 650 of the donors. In an earlier analysis of about 600 of the donors, most TCR beta V segments appeared in productive rearrangements about 90% or about 30% of the time, broadly matching IMGT annotations. Because HLA typing was unavailable for some donors at each locus, only the typed subset was used in association tests. Presence/absence analyses assumed roughly uniform sequencing depth across donors, an assumption that may not hold. Immune exposure information for the cohort was limited to CMV serostatus. A further reported finding was that TCR beta sequences accurately predicted the HLA-A and HLA-B alleles for most subjects in the first cohort. The cohort was sequenced for TCR beta chains only, and without alpha or paired-chain data the features that could be detected were limited. The sequencing pipeline was judged likely to have produced a cluster of highly shared sequence variants as a technical artifact.

The cohort was made up of under 800 healthy bone marrow donors. All cohort members were sampled while nominally healthy, although unrecorded immune exposures were likely present. The donor was CMV seronegative and belonged to the group of over 300 seronegative cohort members. A peripheral blood sample was collected from each donor, and TCR beta sequencing was performed on peripheral blood mononuclear cells. Genomic DNA extraction from the blood cell samples was performed with the Qiagen DNeasy Blood Extraction Kit. Sequenced: PBMCs. The receptor was derived from a woman aged 55-75 years in good health and CMV-seronegative. The chain couples TRBV19 to TRBJ1-5, and 8 bases in between align with TRBD1. Here the CDR3 is given as CASSIGTGFTQPQHF. The nucleotide sequence reads as follows: TGTGCCAGTAGTATAGGGACAGGGTTTACTCAGCCCCAGCATTTT.